This T cell receptor beta chain originates from a study of blood T cell repertoires in COVID-19. Study summary: Sample material is recorded as cDNA or gDNA derived from T cells, B-cell-depleted T cells, or PBMCs.

The assay was immunoSEQ multiplex PCR, and TCRdb's table has in-frame clones only and misses some. In the table there are over 200,000 clones, 70% to 85% of which are singletons. Notes on this clone: The same CDR3 is also encoded by other DNA sequences in this sample.

V was pared by 3 bases and J by 1 base, with 4 bases between. This CDR3 is 13 amino acids long. From germline, CDR1 is KGHSH and CDR2 LQKENI. Patients at the Seattle site were enrolled during active infection and followed longitudinally. The chain links TRBV18 to TRBJ1-5; D gene unclear. Sequencing was done on a sample of peripheral blood. The sequence was obtained from a woman of 80 years or more with COVID-19, enrolled during active disease. CDR3 sequence: CASSPPSNQPQHF. In DNA form, the CDR3 reads TGTGCCAGCTCACCCCCGAGCAATCAGCCCCAGCATTTT.